This T cell receptor (beta chain) was sequenced for a study of PD-1 blockade in classical Hodgkin lymphoma. Study information: The patients were dosed with nivolumab 3 mg/kg, infused intravenously every 2 weeks.

Study-level results: Diversity in CD4+ TCRs, unlike that measured in CD8+ TCRs, had risen significantly by C4D1. Newly diagnosed patients reportedly had lower baseline TCR diversity than healthy donors.

Sequencing used immunoSEQ multiplex PCR; TCRdb keeps in-frame clones, though not all of them. Among roughly 20,000 clones, about 75% were seen once, and the ten largest hold roughly 2.5%. Time point meaning: cycle 4 day 1 (C4D1), after 5 to 7 weeks of nivolumab. Patients all relapsed after autologous stem cell transplantation, and there was variation in brentuximab vedotin exposure. Starting with thawed PBMCs, CD4+ T cells were purified by magnetic negative selection. Germline values: CDR1 SGHRS, CDR2 YFSETQ. V dropped 3 bases and J dropped 4; count of bases not matched to a gene: 4. The CDR3 spans 14 residues. Remarks on this clone: The antigen is not known.

Sequenced here: CD4+ T cells from blood, sampled before the fourth cycle of nivolumab. The source of this sequence is a human donor with classical Hodgkin lymphoma. The chain links TRBV5-1 to TRBJ1-2; 9 positions agree with TRBD1. The CDR3 loop reads CASSSTGGFYGYTF. DNA for the CDR3: TGCGCCAGCAGCTCTACAGGGGGCTTCTATGGCTACACCTTC.